This T cell receptor beta chain was captured by sequencing in a study of vaccination and CD4 T cells after COVID-19. The wider study: Post-COVID draws followed diagnosis by a median around 97 days (range 35 to 161).

CDR1 is LNHDA, CDR2 SQIVND, per germline (reference sequence). V was trimmed by 1 base and J by 4 bases, leaving 13 bases between them. This CDR3 is built from 15 residues. Oncomine TCR Beta short-read sequencing was applied to DNA from cultured CD4+ T cells. TCRdb called the PCR reads again in MiXCR, with one record for every CDR3 protein. The data show about 21,000 distinct CDR3 sequences, roughly 45% seen once. Details on this clonotype: Antigen: not known.

The time point here: late sampling 161 to 241 days after vaccination in a few convalescent patients. As for treatment: roughly 11-day PBMC culture with coronavirus spike peptide pools or control peptides (ViraFEST assay). Peptide-pool expansion of antigen-specific T cells preceded TCR sequencing in ViraFEST. Study-wide points: It was found that, in convalescent patients, 304 of 307 vaccine-specific clones were spike mono-reactive.

The clonotype originates from a human donor who had recovered from COVID-19. The rearrangement uses TRBV19 and TRBJ2-5, with D perhaps matching TRBD1 or TRBD2 (7 bases each). Sequencing was performed on CD4+ T cells from blood, cultured in vitro, taken about 7 months after SARS-CoV-2 vaccination. CDR3 region: CASSIGDREGETQYF. Here the CDR3 DNA reads TGTGCCAGTAGTATAGGCGACAGGGAGGGAGAGACCCAGTACTTC.